These 10 T cell receptor beta chains were all obtained from the same sample, sequenced in a study of T cell responses to AZD1222 COVID-19 vaccine. TCRdb keeps only in-frame clones here, not all; method: immunoSEQ multiplex PCR. The sample lists under 100,000 clones, roughly 84% seen once, with 2.8% in the top ten. The specimen was peripheral blood, collected on day 0 of AZD1222 vaccination. These receptor sequences come from an adult in good health.

The V call is TRBV6-4, the J call TRBJ1-1; TRBD1 matches 7 bases. V trimming: 0 bases; J trimming: 0 bases; junction bases outside the gene matches: 10. The germline CDR1 and CDR2 sequences are MRHNA and SNTAGT. The CDR3 loop spans 18 amino acids. The CDR3 loop reads CASSDSSRGFQMNTEAFF. For the CDR3, the DNA is TGTGCCAGCAGTGACTCGTCCAGGGGGTTCCAAATGAACACTGAAGCTTTCTTT.

J is TRBJ2-7 and V is TRBV28, with D perhaps matching TRBD2 (6 bases). Germline CDR1 reads MDHEN; CDR2 reads SYDVKM. This CDR3 has 14 residues. The V end was cut by 6 bases, the J end by 1 base, with 13 bases between. CDR3 in DNA: TGTGCCAGCAGAGGCGGGACGGGATCCTACGAGCAGTACTTC. Translated, it gives CASRGGTGSYEQYF.

This clone has only a few counts. The chain uses TRBV25-1 and TRBJ2-6; 8 bases line up with TRBD1. This CDR3 contains 17 residues. The germline CDR1 and CDR2 sequences are MGHDK and SYGVNS. V trimming: 1 base; J trimming: 3 bases; junction bases outside the gene matches: 5. The CDR3 region has the DNA TGTGCCAGCAGTGAATTTACAGGGGGAAGTGGGGCCAACGTCCTGACTTTC. Its protein is CASSEFTGGSGANVLTF.

The V call is TRBV6-1, the J call TRBJ2-7, with D perhaps being TRBD1 or TRBD2 (5 bases each). Trimming took 3 bases from V and 4 from J, leaving 13 bases between them. This CDR3 is built from 14 residues. The germline CDR1 and CDR2 sequences are MNHNS and SASEGT. The CDR3 bases are TGTGCCAGCAGTGAGGGACGTCAAGGGTACGAGCAGTACTTC. Translated, it gives CASSEGRQGYEQYF.

This chain uses TRBV5-1 with TRBJ2-7; a possible D gene is TRBD1 (5 bases). The V end was cut by 0 bases, the J end by 2 bases, with 12 bases between. Germline V lookup: CDR1 SGHRS, CDR2 YFSETQ. The CDR3 covers 15 residues. The CDR3 region is CASSLAGHLPYEQYF. The CDR3 coding sequence is TGCGCCAGCAGCTTGGCAGGGCACCTCCCCTACGAGCAGTACTTC.

CDR3 DNA: TGTGCCAGCAGCTTGGCGGGACACCTTTCCTACGAGCAGTACTTC. As protein: CASSLAGHLSYEQYF. The V call is TRBV28, the J call TRBJ2-7; either TRBD1 or TRBD2 may fit D (6 bases each). The CDR3 contains 15 residues. CDR1 and CDR2 from the germline V gene are MDHEN and SYDVKM. V shed 6 bases and J shed 1 base, with 16 bases lying between them.

This clone was seen only a few times. The chain links TRBV5-4 to TRBJ1-2, with D hard to call. V was shortened by 5 bases and J by 4 bases, with 12 bases between the two germline ends. The germline V gene encodes CDR1 SGHNT and CDR2 YYREEE (reference sequence). This CDR3 has 13 amino acids. The CDR3 sequence: CASRDTLVYGYTF. The CDR3 nucleotides are TGTGCCAGCAGAGATACCCTAGTCTATGGCTACACCTTC.

This chain connects TRBV28 to TRBJ2-7, with a possible D match to TRBD1 (6 bases). The germline gives CDR1 MDHEN, CDR2 SYDVKM. The CDR3 loop spans 13 amino acids. Trimming shortened V by 6 bases and J by 3 bases, and 12 bases separated the two germline ends. This CDR3 reads CASSPTDSYEQYF. For the CDR3, the DNA is TGTGCCAGCAGCCCCACGGACAGCTACGAGCAGTACTTC.

The genes are TRBV28 and TRBJ1-2; TRBD1 might be the D (5 bases). CDR3 length: 12 amino acids. V shed 8 bases and J shed 4 bases, with 11 bases lying between them. Germline loops: CDR1 MDHEN, CDR2 SYDVKM. The CDR3 protein is CASRDGLYGYTF. DNA for the CDR3: TGTGCCAGCCGGGACGGGCTCTATGGCTACACCTTC.

The genes are TRBV30 and TRBJ2-6, with no clear D. The CDR3 spans 17 residues. Germline CDR1 and CDR2: GTSNPN and SVGIG (reference sequence). The V end lost 2 bases, the J end lost 0 bases, and 14 bases lay between the germline ends. Here the CDR3 DNA reads TGTGCCTGGAGTTCCAGACGAATCTCCTCTGGGGCCAACGTCCTGACTTTC. Translation gives CAWSSRRISSGANVLTF.